The T cell receptor beta chain described here comes from a study of cytomegalovirus exposure and HLA in healthy donors. The PCR ran on 60 Vbeta and 13 Jbeta primers. TCRdb keeps only in-frame clones here, not all; method: immunoSEQ multiplex PCR. This table holds roughly 100,000 clones, roughly an eighth found once. CDR3 length: 15 amino acids. Germline V lookup: CDR1 MNHNS, CDR2 SASEGT. After removal of 4 bases from V and 7 bases from J, the junction contained 10 bases not matched to a gene. The receptor was derived from a man in his forties in good health and CMV-seropositive. The sample was PBMCs. This chain connects TRBV6-1 to TRBJ2-7; TRBD1 aligns across 10 bases. The CDR3 DNA reads as TGTGCCAGCAGTGCTTTGACAGGGGGCTTCGCGGAGCAGTACTTC. Translated: CASSALTGGFAEQYF.